This TCR beta chain was profiled in a study of persistence of HIV-infected CD4 T cells. Study as a whole: The sample holds CD4+ T cells responsive to CMV or HIV-1 Gag. A median of about eight years of suppressive ART preceded sampling.

This clone was observed a handful of times. Antigen unknown. Stimulation used approximately 9.5 ug/mL lysate from CMV-infected fibroblasts. Memory cells lacking CD40L and CD69 with high CD45RO were sorted. Plasma HIV-1 RNA stayed below 50 copies/mL for at least 4 years. Donors had CD4+ T cell counts above 400 cells/uL and were CMV-seropositive. The immunoSEQ assay was version 4, run in survey mode. Data came from immunoSEQ multiplex PCR; TCRdb stores just in-frame clones and leaves some out. Of tens of thousands of clones in the sample, 82% were seen once. This CDR3 region has 16 residues. Trimming left V 6 bases short and J 5 bases short, with 19 bases between. The V gene's germline CDR1 is SGHVS and CDR2 FQNEAQ.

This chain connects TRBV7-8 to TRBJ2-2; no firm D call. This sequence originates from an adult woman with HIV who was CMV-seropositive. The sequenced sample was CD4+ T cells sorted from PBMCs after approximately 19-hour stimulation, obtained from a patient who received antiretroviral therapy. The CDR3 sequence is CASSYRPSSVTGELFF. In nucleotides, the CDR3 is TGTGCCAGCAGTTATAGACCTTCGAGTGTTACCGGGGAGCTGTTTTTT.